These T cell receptor beta chains were read from a single sample in a study of blood T cell repertoires in COVID-19. The data were produced by immunoSEQ multiplex PCR, yet TCRdb's version contains in-frame clones alone and is incomplete. Of 150,000 to 200,000 clones listed, over 75% are singletons. Specimen: peripheral blood. These receptors were taken from a man between 65 and 85 years old with acute or convalescent COVID-19. The CDR3 runs from the conserved cysteine through the conserved F or W.

j_gene: TRBJ1-1
v_gene: TRBV2
CDR3aa: CASSAYQGAWTEAFF

j_gene: TRBJ1-2
v_gene: TRBV5-6
CDR3aa: CASSLTVLPNGYTF

j_gene: TRBJ2-4
v_gene: TRBV5-1
CDR3aa: CASSLAGTSGSENIQYF

j_gene: TRBJ2-1
v_gene: TRBV5-4
CDR3aa: CASSPGTASEQFF

j_gene: TRBJ1-5
v_gene: TRBV28
CDR3aa: CASSLGGGGNQPQHF

j_gene: TRBJ1-6
v_gene: TRBV5-4
CDR3aa: CASRNGHGRNSPLHF

j_gene: TRBJ2-1
v_gene: TRBV25-1
CDR3aa: CASNHPGLAGAEQFF

j_gene: TRBJ1-5
v_gene: TRBV2
CDR3aa: CASSAGTGGNQPQHF

j_gene: TRBJ2-3
v_gene: TRBV21-1
CDR3aa: CASSKEVQTGNTSTDTQYF

j_gene: TRBJ2-5
v_gene: TRBV29-1
CDR3aa: CSVGSSGDLQETQYF

j_gene: TRBJ1-5
v_gene: TRBV7-9
CDR3aa: CASSRGTANQPQHF

j_gene: TRBJ2-3
v_gene: TRBV24-1
CDR3aa: CATSETSGTADTQYF

j_gene: TRBJ1-5
v_gene: TRBV4-1
CDR3aa: CASSHSGGNNQPQHF

j_gene: TRBJ1-1
v_gene: TRBV10-3
CDR3aa: CAISESGGPEAFF

j_gene: TRBJ1-5
v_gene: TRBV7-2
CDR3aa: CASSLAEYQPQHF

j_gene: TRBJ2-1
v_gene: TRBV4-2
CDR3aa: CASSQSTPGTSYNEQFF

j_gene: TRBJ1-3
v_gene: TRBV5-1
CDR3aa: CASSLGDRGPLSGNTIYF

j_gene: TRBJ1-2
v_gene: TRBV9
CDR3aa: CASSVYDRLSYYGYTF

j_gene: TRBJ2-1
v_gene: TRBV6-5
CDR3aa: CASRVDWSIDNEQFF

j_gene: TRBJ1-2
v_gene: TRBV28
CDR3aa: CASSRSGAGLSGYTF

j_gene: TRBJ1-5
v_gene: TRBV28
CDR3aa: CASSLETGVTQPQHF

j_gene: TRBJ1-5
v_gene: TRBV28
CDR3aa: CASSGTGVKPQHF

j_gene: TRBJ1-4
v_gene: TRBV30
CDR3aa: CAWSRNTGVREKLFF

j_gene: TRBJ1-2
v_gene: TRBV6-5
CDR3aa: CASSYSTAQGNYGYTF

j_gene: TRBJ2-1
v_gene: TRBV25-1
CDR3aa: CASSSEWRGDNEQFF

j_gene: TRBJ2-1
v_gene: TRBV13
CDR3aa: CASSLLRGGGEQFF

j_gene: TRBJ2-1
v_gene: TRBV6-6
CDR3aa: CASSSERGTSYNEQFF

j_gene: TRBJ2-2
v_gene: TRBV27
CDR3aa: CASRKNRANTGELFF

j_gene: TRBJ1-2
v_gene: TRBV27
CDR3aa: CASSLSPITDRGLQIHGYTF

j_gene: TRBJ2-3
v_gene: TRBV4-1
CDR3aa: CASSHYSGGQGITQYF

j_gene: TRBJ2-1
v_gene: TRBV24-1
CDR3aa: CATSDPTGPGKNEQFF

j_gene: TRBJ1-5
v_gene: TRBV18
CDR3aa: CASSQRTADEPQHF

j_gene: TRBJ2-1
v_gene: TRBV6-4
CDR3aa: CASSDSVGVSFVEQFF

j_gene: TRBJ1-1
v_gene: TRBV14
CDR3aa: CASSQWDRGNTEAFF

j_gene: TRBJ1-2
v_gene: TRBV5-1
CDR3aa: CASSLTGGANYGYTF

j_gene: TRBJ1-5
v_gene: TRBV29-1
CDR3aa: CSVGGVGNQPQHF

j_gene: TRBJ2-5
v_gene: TRBV7-3
CDR3aa: CASSFEGTSGQETQYF

j_gene: TRBJ1-4
v_gene: TRBV19
CDR3aa: CASSQPFLGRGESEKLFF

j_gene: TRBJ1-1
v_gene: TRBV13
CDR3aa: CASSAGRRSTEAFF

j_gene: TRBJ1-1
v_gene: TRBV20-1
CDR3aa: CSARVQVTAFF

j_gene: TRBJ1-1
v_gene: TRBV5-4
CDR3aa: CASSSATGPRRVNTEAFF